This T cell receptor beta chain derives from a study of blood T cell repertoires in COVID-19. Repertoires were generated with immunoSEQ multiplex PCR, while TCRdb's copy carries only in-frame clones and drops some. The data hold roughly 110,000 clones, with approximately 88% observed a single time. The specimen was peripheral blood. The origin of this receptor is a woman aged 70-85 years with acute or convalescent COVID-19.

The CDR3 region is CASSKRPPGQLSGANVLTF. CDR3 nucleotide sequence: TGTGCCAGCAGCAAGCGGCCCCCGGGACAGCTCTCTGGGGCCAACGTCCTGACTTTC. The chain links TRBV3-1 (or the pseudogene TRBV3-2) to TRBJ2-6; 7 bases match TRBD1. The length of the CDR3 is 19 residues. J gave up 0 bases and V 5 bases, and 13 bases lay outside the gene matches. Germline CDR1 is LGHDT and CDR2 is YNNKEL (reference sequence).